These 28 T cell receptor beta chains share one sample of origin, sequenced in a study of monozygotic twins with inflammatory bowel disease (dated by TCRdb to about 2019). Library preparation was by 5' RACE. Sequencing was performed on an Illumina HiSeq 2500. TCRdb reprocessed the sequencing reads and holds a single record per CDR3 protein sequence, with no DNA. The sample's own table lists approximately 400,000 distinct CDR3 sequences. The top ten hold approximately 2.3% of the sample. The sequencing input was blood. These receptors were obtained from a human donor with ulcerative colitis or Crohn's disease, or a healthy co-twin of an affected twin (not recorded which).

The J gene is TRBJ2-1, the V gene TRBV28; the TCRdb call, TRBD1, lacks DNA for checking. Germline V gene data show CDR1 as MDHEN and CDR2 as SYDVKM. This CDR3 contains 13 residues. Here the CDR3 reads CASSHPPRVGQFF.

The chain is built from TRBV20-1 and TRBJ1-4; TCRdb proposes TRBD1, but this gene call is untestable without DNA. The germline gives CDR1 DFQATT, CDR2 SNEGSKA (reference sequence). The CDR3 consists of 13 residues. The CDR3 loop is CSARKTGGEKLFF.

V is TRBV10-3 and J is TRBJ2-5; no DNA is available, so the TRBD2 call from TCRdb remains unchecked. Germline V gives CDR1 ENHRY, CDR2 SYGVKD. This CDR3 contains 12 residues. CDR3: CAISGEGETQYF.

The rearrangement links TRBV20-1 to TRBJ1-2; TCRdb gives TRBD1 as the D gene, but with no DNA this cannot be confirmed. Germline CDR1 is DFQATT and CDR2 is SNEGSKA (reference sequence). The CDR3 contains 13 residues. The CDR3 loop reads CSAPGRVTVGYTF.

V and J are TRBV15 and TRBJ1-2; TCRdb's D call of TRBD1 is untestable without DNA. This CDR3 has 15 residues. Germline values: CDR1 LNHNV, CDR2 YYDKDF (reference sequence). The CDR3 protein is CASTPTLEAVYGYTF.

This CDR3 reads CASSQEGRTYEQYF. The V gene is TRBV4-1, the J gene TRBJ2-7. The CDR3 is 14 residues long. Germline CDR1 MGHRA, CDR2 YSYEKL.

The CDR3 spells CASSYSGTGAQNEKLFF. V usage is TRBV6-5 and J usage is TRBJ1-4; the TCRdb call, TRBD1, lacks DNA for checking. The CDR3 covers 17 residues. Germline-derived CDR1 and CDR2 are MNHEY and SVGAGI.

The chain links TRBV20-1 to TRBJ2-5; as DNA is missing, the TRBD1 call by TCRdb cannot be tested. Per the germline V gene, CDR1 is DFQATT and CDR2 is SNEGSKA (reference sequence). The CDR3 totals 16 residues. Here the CDR3 reads CSARDVKRGAQETQYF.

The chain joins TRBV30 to TRBJ2-3; TCRdb lists TRBD2, though no DNA is available to test this call. The CDR3 loop spans 16 amino acids. CDR1 is GTSNPN and CDR2 is SVGIG in the germline V gene (reference sequence). CDR3 sequence reads: CARRRAGSGFTDTQYF.

This chain links TRBV20-1 with TRBJ2-7; TCRdb's D call of TRBD2 is untestable without DNA. The CDR3 has 14 amino acids. Germline V gene sequence: CDR1 DFQATT, CDR2 SNEGSKA (reference sequence). The CDR3: CSARAPPSGYEQYF.

This rearrangement joins TRBV7-6 to TRBJ2-1. This CDR3 region has 14 residues. In germline, CDR1 is SGHVS, CDR2 FNYEAQ. The CDR3 reads CASSLAQADNEQFF.

The CDR3 loop is CATSDPSGGRETQYF. The chain couples TRBV24-1 to TRBJ2-5; the TRBD2 assignment by TCRdb is unverifiable without DNA. From germline, CDR1 is KGHDR and CDR2 SFDVKD. The CDR3 has 15 amino acids.

The rearrangement joins TRBV2 to TRBJ2-5; the D gene TCRdb calls, TRBD1, cannot be checked with no DNA. Looked up from germline, CDR1 is SNHLY and CDR2 is FYNNEI. The length of the CDR3 is 15 residues. This chain's CDR3 is CAVFVGDTGPETQYF.

J is TRBJ2-7 and V is TRBV7-9. This CDR3 region has 16 residues. From germline, CDR1 is SEHNR and CDR2 FQNEAQ (reference sequence). This chain's CDR3 is CASSLALGIRAHEQYF. The full variable domain, rest sourced from reference TRBV7-9 and TRBJ2-7, is DTGVSQNPRHKITKRGQNVTFRCDPISEHNRLYWYRQTLGQGPEFLTYFQNEAQLEKSRLLSDRFSAERPKGSFSTLEIQRTEQGDSAMYLCASSLALGIRAHEQYFGPGTRLTVT.

The chain uses TRBV6-1 and TRBJ2-7. The germline gives CDR1 MNHNS, CDR2 SASEGT. The CDR3 extends over 14 amino acids. This chain's CDR3 is CASSEALSYYEQYF.

CDR3 sequence: CASSQFPGLAGETQYF. This chain links TRBV4-3 with TRBJ2-5; absent DNA, TCRdb's TRBD2 call cannot be checked. Germline assignment: CDR1 LGHNA and CDR2 YSLEER. This CDR3 is 16 amino acids long.

The rearrangement uses TRBV6-5 and TRBJ2-5; TCRdb gives TRBD1 as the D gene, but with no DNA this cannot be confirmed. The CDR3 spans 15 residues. Germline CDR1 MNHEY, CDR2 SVGAGI. CDR3 residues: CASSYGQGAGETQYF.

The rearrangement links TRBV27 to TRBJ2-3; no DNA is available, so the TRBD2 call from TCRdb remains unchecked. The CDR3 is 15 residues long. CDR1 and CDR2 (germline): MNHEY, SMNVEV (reference sequence). This chain's CDR3 is CASWPLAGVGDTQYF.

The genes are TRBV5-1 and TRBJ2-4. This CDR3 contains 14 residues. In germline, CDR1 is SGHRS, CDR2 YFSETQ. CDR3 amino acids: CASSWGGGENIQYF.

The chain recombines TRBV28 with TRBJ2-1; no DNA is available, so the TRBD2 call from TCRdb remains unchecked. The CDR3 loop spans 15 amino acids. Germline loops: CDR1 MDHEN, CDR2 SYDVKM. CDR3 in amino acids: CASKIGTSGRNEQFF.

J is TRBJ2-5 and V is TRBV27; no DNA is available, so the TRBD2 call from TCRdb remains unchecked. The CDR3 sequence is 13 residues long. Germline V gives CDR1 MNHEY, CDR2 SMNVEV (reference sequence). CDR3: CASRRLGEETQYF.

The chain uses TRBV30 and TRBJ1-1. This CDR3 has 13 amino acids. Germline CDR1 reads GTSNPN; CDR2 reads SVGIG (reference sequence). CDR3 sequence: CAWSPRVNTEAFF.

The J gene is TRBJ1-2, the V gene TRBV12-3 or TRBV12-4; TCRdb's D call, TRBD1, is unchecked because there is no DNA. This CDR3 spans 14 amino acids. CDR3 loop: CASSLNSGGRSYTF.

The rearrangement links TRBV5-5 to TRBJ2-2; TCRdb names TRBD2, which stays unverified in the absence of DNA. CDR3 length: 16 residues. Looked up from germline, CDR1 is SGHKS and CDR2 is YYEKEE (reference sequence). The CDR3 sequence: CASSYTGLAPTGELFF.

V is TRBV5-1 and J is TRBJ2-1; the TCRdb D gene call, TRBD2, has no DNA to confirm it. Germline values: CDR1 SGHRS, CDR2 YFSETQ. The CDR3 is 19 residues long. CDR3 loop: CASSLAPRGDRSSYNEQFF.

CDR3 protein: CAWSRISSGGNQPQHF. This sequence joins TRBV30 and TRBJ1-5; TCRdb reports TRBD1, a call that lacks DNA to check it against. CDR1 and CDR2 (germline): GTSNPN, SVGIG (reference sequence). The CDR3 is made up of 16 amino acids.

V is TRBV15 and J is TRBJ1-5. The germline V gene encodes CDR1 LNHNV and CDR2 YYDKDF (reference sequence). The CDR3 length is 17 residues. The CDR3 loop is CATSIEGGLTKGQPQHF.

The chain combines TRBV28 with TRBJ2-3. The length of the CDR3 is 12 residues. Germline assignment: CDR1 MDHEN and CDR2 SYDVKM. The CDR3 spells CATYIGPDTQYF. The variable domain in full, with the rest retrieved from reference TRBV28 and TRBJ2-3, is DVKVTQSSRYLVKRTGEKVFLECVQDMDHENMFWYRQDPGLGLRLIYFSYDVKMKEKGDIPEGYSVSREKKERFSLILESASTNQTSMYLCATYIGPDTQYFGPGTRLTVL.